The 7 T cell receptor beta chains in this list originate from one sample, sequenced in a study of T cell responses to AZD1222 COVID-19 vaccine. Produced via immunoSEQ multiplex PCR; TCRdb's table is partial and in-frame only. The profile shows about 100,000 clones, just over 90% of them singletons. This specimen consisted of peripheral blood, obtained on day 0 of AZD1222 vaccination. Receptor source: an adult in good health.

The rearrangement links TRBV6-5 to TRBJ2-2, with TRBD1 matching over 9 bases. Per the germline V gene, CDR1 is MNHEY and CDR2 is SVGAGI. With V trimmed by 0 bases and J by 6 bases, 5 bases remained unmatched. The CDR3 covers 16 residues. CDR3 sequence reads: CASSYSNRGLPGELFF. In DNA form, the CDR3 reads TGTGCCAGCAGTTACTCAAACAGGGGGCTCCCCGGGGAGCTGTTTTTT.

This clone was observed a handful of times. This chain connects TRBV6-5 to TRBJ1-2; D ambiguous. V gave up 2 bases and J gave up 1 base, with 11 bases separating them. Germline CDR1 and CDR2: MNHEY and SVGAGI. CDR3 length: 15 amino acids. The CDR3 coding sequence is TGTGCCAGCAGTTACCTCCCGACTGATAACTATGGCTACACCTTC. Translating it yields CASSYLPTDNYGYTF.

The V and J genes are TRBV3-1 (or the pseudogene TRBV3-2) and TRBJ1-2; no reliable D call. The CDR3 loop spans 16 amino acids. Per the germline V gene, CDR1 is LGHDT and CDR2 is YNNKEL (reference sequence). V shed 1 base and J shed 5 bases, with 17 bases lying between them. This CDR3 is CASSQAPSQLPYGYTF. CDR3 coding DNA: TGTGCCAGCAGCCAAGCCCCGTCCCAGCTTCCGTATGGCTACACCTTC.

The V gene is TRBV29-1, the J gene TRBJ2-7; tentative D call: TRBD1 (6 bases). There are 15 residues in the CDR3. The V gene's germline CDR1 is SQVTM and CDR2 ANQGSEA. V was trimmed by 4 bases and J by 2 bases, leaving 18 bases between them. CDR3 region: CSVVLGQGNTYEQYF. In DNA, the CDR3 is TGCAGCGTTGTCCTGGGACAAGGTAACACCTACGAGCAGTACTTC.

This chain joins TRBV11-2 and TRBJ1-5; possible D gene TRBD1, 6 bases. The CDR3 has 15 amino acids. V was trimmed by 0 bases and J by 6 bases, leaving 12 bases between them. The germline V gene encodes CDR1 SGHAT and CDR2 FQNNGV. The CDR3 nucleotides read TGTGCCAGCAGCTTAGATGGGGGCGAGAGTCAGCCCCAGCATTTT. This encodes CASSLDGGESQPQHF.

J is TRBJ1-1 and V is TRBV18; no reliable D call. Per the germline V gene, CDR1 is KGHSH and CDR2 is LQKENI. V was shortened by 5 bases and J by 1 base, with 8 bases between the two germline ends. This CDR3 is 13 amino acids long. Here the CDR3 DNA reads TGTGCCAGCTCAGTAAGTAGGAACACTGAAGCTTTCTTT. The encoded protein is CASSVSRNTEAFF.

V and J are TRBV5-8 and TRBJ1-2, with 9 bases fitting TRBD1. Per the germline V gene, CDR1 is SGHTS and CDR2 is YDEGEE. V lost 5 bases to trimming and J lost 4 bases; unmatched junction nucleotides: 3. The CDR3 length is 13 residues. The CDR3 DNA is TGTGCCAGCAGGCCGGGACAGGGCTATGGCTACACCTTC. As protein: CASRPGQGYGYTF.